These 6 T cell receptor beta chains came from one sample sequenced in a study of draining lymph node invasion in breast cancer. Cells sorted as CD4+ CD45RA- CD25high were taken as memory regulatory T cells. MiXCR, run by TCRdb on the bulk RNA-seq reads, gives a single entry per CDR3 protein. The table shows about 1,200 distinct CDR3 sequences, with about three fifths occurring only once. The sequenced sample consisted of sorted memory Tregs from a lymph node. The receptors were gathered from a female donor with luminal breast cancer.

The genes are TRBV7-9 and TRBJ1-2, with D unresolved. V lost 3 bases, J lost 7 bases, and 15 bases lay in between. The length of the CDR3 is 14 residues. Germline V gene sequence: CDR1 SEHNR, CDR2 FQNEAQ (reference sequence). CDR3: CASSFDIRGGGYTF. CDR3 nucleotides: TGTGCCAGCAGCTTCGACATTCGAGGCGGTGGCTACACCTTC.

The chain links TRBV11-2 to TRBJ1-2; possible D gene TRBD1, 5 bases. The CDR3 spans 11 residues. The V and J ends lost 9 bases and 8 bases respectively, with 13 bases between them. The germline V gene encodes CDR1 SGHAT and CDR2 FQNNGV. The CDR3 nucleotides are TGTGCCAGTGCGCAGGGTGGCGGCTACACCTTC. Its translation: CASAQGGGYTF.

The rearrangement joins TRBV5-6 to TRBJ2-3; 8 bases agree with TRBD2. The CDR3 runs to 15 residues. The V and J ends lost 1 base and 8 bases, in that order; junction bases with no gene match: 9. Looked up from germline, CDR1 is SGHDT and CDR2 is YYEEEE. CDR3: CASSLQGPGGRTQYF. The CDR3 region has the DNA TGTGCCAGCAGCTTGCAGGGTCCGGGGGGGCGTACGCAGTATTTT.

This clonotype was observed a few times. The rearrangement uses TRBV3-1 and TRBJ1-1, with 7 bases lining up with TRBD1. The V gene's germline CDR1 is LGHDT and CDR2 YNNKEL (reference sequence). Losses at the gene ends were 4 bases for V and 6 bases for J; bases not matched to a gene: 8. The CDR3 loop spans 14 amino acids. The CDR3 DNA sequence: TGTGCCAGCAGCCGAACAGGGGTCCAGCCTGAAGCTTTCTTT. Protein: CASSRTGVQPEAFF.

This chain connects TRBV5-4 to TRBJ2-2; maybe TRBD2 (5 bases). This CDR3 region has 15 residues. Germline V gene sequence: CDR1 SGHNT, CDR2 YYREEE (reference sequence). V was clipped by 4 bases and J by 0 bases, with 10 bases between them. CDR3 region: CASSLGLTNTGELFF. Written as DNA, the CDR3 is TGTGCCAGCAGCCTTGGACTGACGAACACCGGGGAGCTGTTTTTT.

The V and J genes are TRBV20-1 and TRBJ1-1; D is ambiguous. With 2 bases removed from V and 4 bases from J, the gap between germline ends came to 8 bases. CDR1 is DFQATT and CDR2 is SNEGSKA in the germline V gene (reference sequence). The CDR3 runs to 12 residues. The CDR3 sequence is CSARSGRTEAFF. CDR3 nucleotides: TGCAGTGCTAGATCGGGTCGCACTGAAGCTTTCTTT.